These 5 T cell receptor beta chains were sequenced from one sample in a study of Ad26.COV2.S vaccination and SARS-CoV-2 variants. Profiling relied on immunoSEQ multiplex PCR, and the TCRdb table lists in-frame clones only, not all of them. The sample has about 680,000 clones, around 90% seen once. The treatment: some 20 received Ad26.COV2.S at low or high dose, single or two shots; 5 received placebo; per-sample allocation not given. Material that was analyzed had been drawn on day 63 after the first vaccine or placebo injection. The input for sequencing was peripheral blood, taken in a trial of Ad26.COV2.S vaccine versus placebo. The origin of the receptors is a person aged 18-65 years who received the Ad26.COV2.S COVID-19 vaccine or a placebo.

J is TRBJ2-5 and V is TRBV7-8; either TRBD1 or TRBD2 may supply D (5 bases each). The germline CDR1 and CDR2 sequences are SGHVS and FQNEAQ. Trimming took off 5 bases at V and 5 bases at J, with 18 bases between the two ends. The CDR3 extends over 15 amino acids. The CDR3: CASSPQQGWRETQYF. CDR3 coding DNA: TGTGCCAGCAGCCCGCAGCAGGGATGGAGGGAGACCCAGTACTTC.

V gene TRBV18 combines with J gene TRBJ1-4; D gene ambiguous. Germline loops: CDR1 KGHSH, CDR2 LQKENI. V shed 3 bases and J shed 4 bases, with 12 bases lying between them. CDR3 length equals 15 residues. CDR3 in DNA: TGTGCCAGCTCACCGAAATATGTTGGTAATGAAAAACTGTTTTTT. Translated, it gives CASSPKYVGNEKLFF.

This clone was counted once. The genes are TRBV11-3 and TRBJ2-1; 9 bases agree with TRBD2. Germline assignment: CDR1 SGHNT and CDR2 YENEEA. The CDR3 consists of 15 residues. With 3 bases clipped from V and 6 bases from J, the junction kept 6 bases outside the gene matches. The CDR3 DNA reads as TGTGCCAGCAGCTTGGAGGCTAGCGGGGCCAATGAGCAGTTCTTC. It specifies CASSLEASGANEQFF. Based on the CDR3 plus reference TRBV11-3 and TRBJ2-1, the full variable domain is EAGVVQSPRYKIIEKKQPVAFWCNPISGHNTLYWYLQNLGQGPELLIRYENEEAVDDSQLPKDRFSAERLKGVDSTLKIQPAELGDSAVYLCASSLEASGANEQFFGPGTRLTVL.

V usage is TRBV7-2 and J usage is TRBJ2-3, with 8 bases identical to TRBD2. CDR1 is SGHTA and CDR2 is FQGNSA in the germline V gene. The CDR3 totals 13 residues. J lost 3 bases, V lost 6 bases, and 2 bases had no gene match. The CDR3 loop reads CASRLAATDTQYF. CDR3 nucleotide sequence: TGTGCCAGCAGACTAGCGGCTACAGATACGCAGTATTTT.

The chain employs TRBV5-6 and TRBJ2-6; no definite D call. This CDR3 spans 14 amino acids. V lost 4 bases and J lost 3, with 8 bases in between. CDR1 is SGHDT and CDR2 is YYEEEE in the germline V gene. The CDR3 reads CASSPLSGANVLTF. CDR3 DNA sequence: TGTGCCAGCAGCCCCCTTAGTGGGGCCAACGTCCTGACTTTC.